This TCR beta chain emerged from a study of human T cells and chemical hapten exposure (dated by TCRdb to the early 2020s). Regarding the study in general: For sensitization, 2% DPC in acetone was applied to a roughly 2 cm by roughly 2 cm area of upper inner arm skin. Weekly therapeutic DPC doses were additionally applied to the scalp of patients throughout the roughly 26-week study period. Patch testing on the upper back used Finn chambers containing 0.01% DPC, with scoring done after 6 days according to International Contact Dermatitis Research Group standards. The mostly female patient cohort included alopecia areata with under or over 50% scalp involvement, alopecia totalis and alopecia universalis. The libraries were sequenced as a pool, and the TCR yield per sample differed mostly because of small variations in library volumes within the pool. Peripheral blood TCR repertoire changes were tracked in vivo in alopecia patients during primary and secondary sensitization to the hapten diphenylcyclopropenone (DPC). Blood samples were taken from patients before sensitization (week 0) and then at 2, 6 and about 24 weeks after DPC sensitization. For TCR sequencing, blood came from about 29 alopecia patients at anywhere from one to four time points (pre-sensitization, 2, 6 and 24 weeks). Overall study outcomes, separate from this receptor: Patch test score correlated positively with the number of PT1 expanded TCRs, reaching significance at thresholds 8, 16 and 32 but not at 4. Because every patient had alopecia, a presumed autoimmune disease, the patients' immune response might differ from that of healthy individuals. Repeated subsampling changed both the strength of the expansion versus patch-test correlation and the threshold at which that correlation became significant. No change with DPC sensitization was found in the number of TCRs above 1 in 1000 frequency, and no evidence of global repertoire structure alterations was found. Compared with pre-sensitization or healthy control sets, expanded TCRs formed significantly more large CDR3 similarity clusters, which is consistent with antigen-driven responses.

As encoded in the germline V gene, CDR1 is MGHRA while CDR2 is YSYEKL. The CDR3 goes from the cysteine to the phenylalanine over 15 residues. Only CDR3 DNA is held: 45 bases, read in frame from base 1. V sheds 1 base and J sheds 8 bases, leaving 15 bases between their ends. The library was produced with RACE. TCRdb shows the sequencer as NextSeq 500. During library preparation, unique molecular identifiers were attached to individual cDNA molecules so that TCRs could be counted in a quantitative, reproducible way. From each blood RNA sample, both TCR alpha and TCR beta chains were sequenced. Regarding the original processing steps: Samples had a median of roughly 100,000 TCRs, with a range from about 20,000 to 690,600. V, J and CDR3 annotation of the TCR reads was carried out using the Decombinator software suite. Every sample was subsampled to the same number of TCRs (28,000) for the PS versus PT1 abundance plots. TCRs were defined as expanded if absent before sensitization and observed at least eight times at the 2-week time point. TCRdb reprocessed the public reads (quality trimming at Q25 with fastp, clone calling with MiXCR) and kept in-frame beta chains. Rows with one shared CDR3 protein collapse into an entry with the most common genes and DNA. The V and J calls shown here were made by TCRdb, not taken from the authors' results. This sample has fewer than 65,000 distinct CDR3 sequences in its table, and about 9% of those were observed once. 14% to 15% of the sample belongs to the ten largest clones.

This clonotype was seen more than once but under ten times. The specificity of this receptor is unknown. Qualities for individual bases were not recorded, and no much larger clone is one base off. Read against the paper, the sample's time point label means: pre-sensitization, week 0. The treatment or condition label of this sample denotes: therapeutic diphenylcyclopropenone sensitization with weekly scalp DPC. At every patch-test visit, the blood draw took place before the patch test was put on. Patients were considered eligible if aged 18 to 70, diagnosed with alopecia and deemed suitable for DPC therapy, and patients were excluded if pregnant. Total RNA was isolated from unfractionated whole blood collected in Tempus Blood RNA tubes.

Sequencing was performed on whole blood, taken in connection with sensitization to the hapten diphenylcyclopropenone (DPC). This clonotype originated in a woman in her thirties or forties with alopecia areata. Some clones in this sample may be carry-over from other donors' samples. The chain is encoded by TRBV4-1 joined to TRBJ2-1; matching of 5 bases hints at TRBD2 as the D gene. CDR3 protein: CASSQVGPGTDEQFF. The nucleotide sequence reads TGCGCCAGCAGCCAAGTCGGTCCGGGAACTGATGAGCAGTTCTTC.